Below are 30 T cell receptor beta chains sequenced from a single sample in a study of T-cell reconstitution after alpha-beta-depleted transplantation in children (dated by TCRdb to the mid-2010s). The treatment or condition label, as the study defines it: allogeneic hematopoietic cell transplantation with graft depleted of TCRalphabeta T cells and CD19 B cells. The library came from PCR. TCRdb shows the sequencer as Illumina HiSeq 2500. TCR library preparation used molecular barcoding, with unique molecular identifiers applied to normalize quantification of the TCRbeta repertoire. Using fastp trimming at Q25 and MiXCR clonotype assembly, TCRdb reanalyzed the public sequencing data and kept in-frame beta chains. Identical CDR3 proteins give one entry, which carries the most common genes and DNA. The sample contains around 700,000 distinct CDR3 sequences, about 12% of them found a single time. The top ten hold approximately 0.8% of the sample.

This specimen consisted of PBMCs, obtained before TCRalphabeta/CD19-depleted stem cell transplant. Receptors were obtained from a girl aged 2-10 years with congenital amegakaryocytic thrombocytopenia, due to receive a stem cell transplant.

The chain employs TRBV7-6 and TRBJ2-1, with 8 bases lining up with TRBD1. This CDR3 region has 15 residues. Germline V gene sequence: CDR1 SGHVS, CDR2 FNYEAQ. The V gene end was trimmed by 1 base and the J gene end by 3 bases; junction bases not matched to a gene: 2. CDR3 sequence (DNA): TGTGCCAGCAGCTTAGACGGACAGGGCTACAATGAGCAGTTCTTC. Encoded protein: CASSLDGQGYNEQFF.

This clonotype was recorded at least ten times. This chain links TRBV5-6 with TRBJ2-1; 11 bases align to TRBD2. The CDR3 consists of 13 residues. Germline values: CDR1 SGHDT, CDR2 YYEEEE. With V trimmed by 2 bases and J by 9 bases, 1 base remained unmatched. The CDR3 nucleotides are TGTGCCAGCAGCTTTAGCGGGAGGGTTGAGCAGTTCTTC. Amino acid sequence: CASSFSGRVEQFF.

This clonotype was seen only a few times. This sequence joins TRBV20-1 and TRBJ2-3; D might be TRBD1 or TRBD2, each matching 7 bases. This CDR3 is 16 amino acids long. Trimming pared 3 bases from V and 2 bases from J, leaving 18 bases between. Germline CDR1 and CDR2: DFQATT and SNEGSKA (reference sequence). Here the CDR3 reads CSASKGASGPTDTQYF. The CDR3 nucleotides read TGCAGTGCTAGTAAGGGGGCTAGCGGACCCACAGATACGCAGTATTTT.

This chain uses TRBV27 with TRBJ2-7; TRBD1 matches at 8 bases. This CDR3 spans 14 amino acids. V trimming: 6 bases; J trimming: 3 bases; junction bases outside the gene matches: 7. Germline V CDR1 and CDR2: MNHEY, SMNVEV (reference sequence). CDR3 in amino acids: CASSSGQGHYEQYF. The CDR3 bases are TGTGCCAGCAGCAGCGGACAGGGCCACTACGAGCAGTACTTC.

J is TRBJ2-5 and V is TRBV20-1, with TRBD1 as a possible D gene (5 bases). Germline CDR1 reads DFQATT; CDR2 reads SNEGSKA (reference sequence). The CDR3 sequence is 17 residues long. Deletions cut 6 bases from V and 5 bases from J, with 28 bases between. CDR3 coding DNA: TGCAGTGCGAGGTTCCCGCTCACAGGACCCAAGGGGGAGACCCAGTACTTC. Amino acid sequence: CSARFPLTGPKGETQYF.

The chain uses TRBV12-3 or TRBV12-4 and TRBJ1-5; 7 bases are a match to TRBD1. V shed 6 bases and J 5 bases; nucleotides not matched to a gene: 4. This CDR3 contains 13 residues. The CDR3 region has the DNA TGTGCCAGCAGACAGGGGTGGGATCAGCCCCAGCATTTT. It specifies CASRQGWDQPQHF.

This clonotype was detected ten times or more. V is TRBV10-3 and J is TRBJ2-1, with TRBD1 as a possible D gene (5 bases). The germline V and J ends were trimmed by 6 bases and 9 bases, with 21 bases remaining between them. The CDR3 has 15 amino acids. Germline CDR1 and CDR2: ENHRY and SYGVKD. CDR3 residues: CAIRRRGQGPSEQFF. CDR3 nucleotide sequence: TGTGCCATCAGGCGTCGTGGACAAGGCCCGAGTGAGCAGTTCTTC.

This clonotype came up many times. The rearrangement joins TRBV12-3 or TRBV12-4 to TRBJ2-7; D gene ambiguous. This CDR3 region has 11 residues. Trimming stripped 5 bases from V and 2 bases from J, with 4 bases between. CDR3: CASSVTYEQYF. In DNA form, the CDR3 reads TGTGCCAGCAGTGTCACCTACGAGCAGTACTTC.

This clonotype was observed a few times. The chain joins TRBV10-3 to TRBJ2-2, with D hard to call. The CDR3 runs to 13 residues. V lost 2 bases, J lost 5 bases, and 6 bases lay in between. Germline CDR1 and CDR2: ENHRY and SYGVKD. The CDR3 reads CAISERWTGELFF. The CDR3, as DNA: TGTGCCATCAGTGAGAGGTGGACCGGGGAGCTGTTTTTT.

The rearrangement links TRBV6-2 or TRBV6-3 to TRBJ1-3, with TRBD1 matching over 7 bases. This CDR3 is 14 amino acids long. V lost 8 bases and J lost 3; bases outside the gene matches: 7. CDR1 MNHEY and CDR2 SVGEGT come from the germline V gene. The CDR3 region is CASALGQLGNTIYF. The CDR3 DNA reads TGTGCCAGCGCCCTGGGACAGCTTGGAAACACCATATATTTT.

This rearrangement joins TRBV21-1 to TRBJ2-2; the table gives TRBD2 as D, unverified against the DNA. TRBV21-1 is a pseudogene segment. The CDR3 consists of 18 residues. As DNA, the CDR3 is TGTGCCAGCAGCAAAGTGGATGCGCTAGTCTGGGGTGGCGGGGAGCTGTTTTTT. Its translation: CASSKVDALVWGGGELFF.

V usage is TRBV5-1 and J usage is TRBJ2-3; D possibly matches TRBD1 or TRBD2 (5 bases each). CDR1 SGHRS and CDR2 YFSETQ come from the germline V gene. The CDR3 is 14 residues long. The V gene lost 4 bases and the J gene lost 6 bases, with 15 bases spanning the gap. The DNA of the CDR3 is TGCGCCAGCAGCCCCGAGGGCAGGGCGGATACGCAGTATTTT. It is translated as CASSPEGRADTQYF.

This clonotype was seen ten or more times. The chain combines TRBV29-1 with TRBJ1-1; no reliable D call. V was pared by 4 bases and J by 7 bases, with 10 bases between. In germline, CDR1 is SQVTM, CDR2 ANQGSEA. The length of the CDR3 is 11 residues. CDR3 nucleotides: TGCAGCGTTGGTTGGAACCTTGAAGCTTTCTTT. This sequence encodes CSVGWNLEAFF.

V usage is TRBV7-2 and J usage is TRBJ2-7, with D possibly matching TRBD2 (6 bases). The CDR3 extends over 15 amino acids. V lost 3 bases, J lost 2 bases, and 14 bases lay in between. Germline V gene lookup returns CDR1 SGHTA and CDR2 FQGNSA. CDR3 protein: CASSFGRGVTYEQYF. In DNA, the CDR3 is TGTGCCAGCAGCTTTGGACGCGGGGTTACCTACGAGCAGTACTTC. The variable domain in full, with the rest retrieved from reference TRBV7-2 and TRBJ2-7, is GAGVSQSPSNKVTEKGKDVELRCDPISGHTALYWYRQSLGQGLEFLIYFQGNSAPDKSGLPSDRFSAERTGGSVSTLTIQRTQQEDSAVYLCASSFGRGVTYEQYFGPGTRLTVT.

In this sample, this clonotype turned up a few times. J is TRBJ2-1 and V is TRBV24-1, with 11 bases matching TRBD2. Germline CDR1 is KGHDR and CDR2 is SFDVKD. The CDR3 is made up of 16 amino acids. Germline trimming cut 7 bases from V and 8 bases from J; bases unmatched to any gene: 12. CDR3 residues: CATRGGTSGPRDEQFF. CDR3 sequence (DNA): TGTGCCACCAGGGGGGGGACTAGCGGACCCAGGGATGAGCAGTTCTTC.

This clonotype has at least ten counts. The rearrangement uses TRBV3-1 and TRBJ2-3; 11 bases match TRBD2. The V gene end was trimmed by 3 bases and the J gene end by 3 bases; junction bases not matched to a gene: 5. CDR3 length: 16 residues. CDR1 is LGHDT, CDR2 YNNKEL, per germline (reference sequence). Here the CDR3 reads CASSQLAGGGTDTQYF. The DNA for the CDR3 is TGTGCCAGCAGCCAGTTAGCGGGAGGGGGTACAGATACGCAGTATTTT.

V and J are TRBV5-1 and TRBJ2-5; no clear D gene. This CDR3 region has 13 residues. CDR1 SGHRS and CDR2 YFSETQ come from the germline V gene. Trimming took off 3 bases at V and 4 bases at J, with 10 bases between the two ends. Written as DNA, the CDR3 is TGCGCCAGCAGCTCCTCGTTCGTAGAGACCCAGTACTTC. This sequence encodes CASSSSFVETQYF.

As to this clonotype: A clone one base away is much larger, so this may be a read error. This chain uses TRBV5-6 with TRBJ2-1; D might be TRBD2 (5 bases). Trimming left V 4 bases short and J 4 bases short, with 6 bases between. The CDR3 is 12 amino acids. Germline V gene data show CDR1 as SGHDT and CDR2 as YYEEEE. The CDR3 spells CASSKRYNEQFF. CDR3 bases: TGTGCCAGCAGCAAGCGGTACAATGAGCAGTTCTTC.

This chain connects TRBV15 to TRBJ2-7, with D possibly TRBD2 on 6 matching bases. CDR1 and CDR2 from the germline V gene are LNHNV and YYDKDF (reference sequence). The CDR3 covers 13 residues. V lost 7 bases and J lost 1, with 11 bases in between. CDR3 in DNA: TGTGCCACCAAGGGTAGCGGATCCTACGAGCAGTACTTC. This gives the protein CATKGSGSYEQYF.

The CDR3 here is CASSSLQGRGQYF. Here the CDR3 DNA reads TGTGCCAGCAGTTCACTACAGGGGAGGGGGCAGTACTTC. The chain links TRBV27 to TRBJ2-7, with D perhaps given as TRBD1 or TRBD2 (7 bases each). Germline CDR1 is MNHEY and CDR2 is SMNVEV (reference sequence). Trimming cost V 4 bases and J 9 bases, with 16 bases left between them. The CDR3 contains 13 residues.

In the case of this clonotype: A much more abundant neighbour one base away suggests this may be a read error. This chain links TRBV3-1 with TRBJ1-2, with TRBD1 identical over 11 bases. The CDR3 has 12 amino acids. Germline V lookup: CDR1 LGHDT, CDR2 YNNKEL (reference sequence). V shed 6 bases and J 8 bases; nucleotides not matched to a gene: 2. This CDR3 reads CASSWTGGGYTF. The CDR3 DNA sequence: TGTGCCAGCAGTTGGACAGGGGGCGGCTACACCTTC.

This clonotype showed up many times. V and J are TRBV5-1 and TRBJ2-6; possible D gene TRBD1, 6 bases. Between the trimmed V and J ends, which lost 1 base and 0 bases, there was a span of 14 bases. Germline-derived CDR1 and CDR2 are SGHRS and YFSETQ. The CDR3 consists of 18 residues. CDR3 in amino acids: CASSLWGPTNSGANVLTF. The CDR3 DNA follows: TGCGCCAGCAGCTTGTGGGGGCCAACGAACTCTGGGGCCAACGTCCTGACTTTC.

This clonotype was seen ten or more times. This rearrangement joins TRBV21-1 to TRBJ2-7. TRBV21-1 is annotated as a pseudogene. The CDR3 has 10 residues. The CDR3 DNA follows: TGTGCCAGCAGCATGTACGAGCAGTACTTC. Amino acid sequence: CASSMYEQYF.

This clonotype was counted at least ten times. The gene calls are TRBV12-3 or TRBV12-4 and TRBJ2-1; D unclear. This CDR3 is built from 11 residues. Trimming left V 8 bases short and J 7 bases short, with 9 bases between. The CDR3 here is CASLKENEQFF. DNA for the CDR3: TGTGCCAGCCTTAAGGAGAATGAGCAGTTCTTC.

The chain recombines TRBV5-1 with TRBJ2-1; 11 nucleotides agree with TRBD2. Trimming cost V 2 bases and J 13 bases; bases outside gene matches: 11. Germline loops: CDR1 SGHRS, CDR2 YFSETQ. This CDR3 contains 15 residues. The CDR3 sequence: CASSFSSAGLADQFF. The CDR3 region has the DNA TGCGCCAGCAGCTTTAGTTCGGCGGGACTAGCGGACCAGTTCTTC.

In its sample, this clonotype was seen many times. The chain joins TRBV7-9 to TRBJ2-5; D remains ambiguous. V lost 4 bases, J lost 5 bases, and 8 bases lay in between. There are 12 residues in the CDR3. Germline-derived CDR1 and CDR2 are SEHNR and FQNEAQ (reference sequence). This CDR3 reads CASSSLLETQYF. Here the CDR3 DNA reads TGTGCCAGCAGCTCCCTGTTGGAGACCCAGTACTTC.

V and J are TRBV7-2 and TRBJ2-1; 7 bases align to TRBD2. This CDR3 is 15 amino acids long. Germline assignment: CDR1 SGHTA and CDR2 FQGNSA. The J segment lost 4 bases and the V segment lost 2 bases, leaving 5 bases of the junction unmatched. The CDR3 region has the DNA TGTGCCAGCAGCTTAATTTCTAGCGGATACAATGAGCAGTTCTTC. Encoded protein: CASSLISSGYNEQFF. The entire variable domain, with the rest obtained from reference TRBV7-2 and TRBJ2-1, is as follows: GAGVSQSPSNKVTEKGKDVELRCDPISGHTALYWYRQSLGQGLEFLIYFQGNSAPDKSGLPSDRFSAERTGGSVSTLTIQRTQQEDSAVYLCASSLISSGYNEQFFGPGTRLTVL.

This clonotype was observed many times. The CDR3 DNA follows: TGCGCCAGCAGCTTGCAGGGCCCAGTGGGCTCTGGGGCCAACGTCCTGACTTTC. Translating it yields CASSLQGPVGSGANVLTF. V usage is TRBV5-1 and J usage is TRBJ2-6; possibly TRBD1 for D (5 bases). Trimming shortened V by 1 base and J by 0 bases, and 14 bases separated the two germline ends. The CDR3 totals 18 residues. The V gene's germline CDR1 is SGHRS and CDR2 YFSETQ.

The chain combines TRBV7-8 with TRBJ2-3, with 9 bases identical to TRBD2. The CDR3 has 18 residues. V shed 0 bases, J shed 2 bases, and the junction held 9 bases outside the gene matches. The V gene's germline CDR1 is SGHVS and CDR2 FQNEAQ. CDR3 coding DNA: TGTGCCAGCAGCTTAGCATATAAGCGGGAGGTCCCCACAGATACGCAGTATTTT. Amino acids: CASSLAYKREVPTDTQYF.

The chain recombines TRBV7-6 with TRBJ1-1; D unclear. V gave up 1 base and J gave up 0 bases, with 9 bases separating them. Germline V gene sequence: CDR1 SGHVS, CDR2 FNYEAQ. CDR3 length: 15 amino acids. The CDR3 bases are TGTGCCAGCAGCTTAGATCTTGGACTGAACACTGAAGCTTTCTTT. It is translated as CASSLDLGLNTEAFF.